Listed below are T cell receptor beta chains from one sample, sequenced in a study of T-cell reconstitution after alpha-beta-depleted transplantation in children. One entry per CDR3 protein results from TCRdb running MiXCR on the PCR reads. This sample carries about 500,000 distinct CDR3 sequences, about 31% of them seen once, and the ten largest clones take about 2.3%. The material sequenced was PBMCs from the stem cell graft donor, taken from the stem cell graft. These receptors all come from a human donor who donated a stem cell graft to a child with aplastic anemia. Each CDR3 is given with its conserved first and last residue. A D gene is named only where the DNA matches it firmly. Clone size appears in some rows only: once, few, many, or a class for an expanded clone.

CDR3 length | J gene | D gene | clone size | V gene | CDR3 DNA | CDR3 protein
15 | TRBJ2-3 | NA | NA | TRBV7-2 | TGTGCCAGCAGCTTAGAAGACAGGACCACAGATACGCAGTATTTT | CASSLEDRTTDTQYF
12 | TRBJ1-1 | TRBD1 | few | TRBV30 | TGTGCCTGGGGGAGACAGGGCGCTGAAGCTTTCTTT | CAWGRQGAEAFF
15 | TRBJ2-2 | TRBD1 | NA | TRBV24-1 | TGTGCCACCAGTGACCGTGGACAGGTTAACGGGGAGCTGTTTTTT | CATSDRGQVNGELFF
13 | TRBJ2-3 | NA | NA | TRBV12-3/TRBV12-4 | TGTGCCAGCAGTTTTGGTGGGTCCGATACGCAGTATTTT | CASSFGGSDTQYF
16 | TRBJ1-1 | TRBD1 | NA | TRBV7-9 | TGTGCCAGCAGCCACGACAGGGGCCCCTCTGAGACTGAAGCTTTCTTT | CASSHDRGPSETEAFF
14 | TRBJ2-3 | NA | NA | TRBV15 | TGTGCCACCAGCAGAGATCATGGAGCAGATACGCAGTATTTT | CATSRDHGADTQYF
13 | TRBJ2-7 | NA | few | TRBV7-2 | TGTGCCAGCAGGGAGGGGGCGGGCTACGAGCAGTACTTC | CASREGAGYEQYF
12 | TRBJ2-3 | NA | NA | TRBV12-3/TRBV12-4 | TGTGCCAGCTTCCAGGGCACAGATACGCAGTATTTT | CASFQGTDTQYF
15 | TRBJ1-3 | NA | NA | TRBV25-1 | TGTGCCAGCAGTGAATCAGGGGACGCTGGAAACACCATATATTTT | CASSESGDAGNTIYF
16 | TRBJ2-1 | TRBD2 | NA | TRBV4-3 | TGCGCCAGCAGCCAAGCTCCGGGACTAGCGGGAGCTGAGCAGTTCTTC | CASSQAPGLAGAEQFF
13 | TRBJ1-1 | NA | NA | TRBV4-3 | TGCGCCAGCAGCCTGGGCCTCTCCGGGGGAGCTTTCTTT | CASSLGLSGGAFF
17 | TRBJ2-1 | NA | NA | TRBV12-3/TRBV12-4 | TGTGCCAGCAGTTTAGGGACTTGGCAGGGCGCCTACAATGAGCAGTTCTTC | CASSLGTWQGAYNEQFF
17 | TRBJ2-1 | TRBD2 | few | TRBV9 | TGTGCCAGCAGCGTAGAGTACGCTAGCGGGTCTTACAATGAGCAGTTCTTC | CASSVEYASGSYNEQFF
16 | TRBJ1-3 | NA | NA | TRBV7-2 | TGTGCCAGCAGCACGGGACCGTTTCTCTCTGGAAACACCATATATTTT | CASSTGPFLSGNTIYF
18 | TRBJ2-3 | TRBD2 | NA | TRBV19 | TGTGCCAGTAGTATCATCGGTTTGGGCGGGAGAAAAACAGATACGCAGTATTTT | CASSIIGLGGRKTDTQYF
14 | TRBJ1-2 | NA | NA | TRBV5-5 | TGTGCCAGCAGCTTGGCGGGGGCAGGCTATGGCTACACCTTC | CASSLAGAGYGYTF
13 | TRBJ1-1 | NA | few | TRBV12-3/TRBV12-4 | TGTGCCAGCAGTTTGGGGGATAACACTGAAGCTTTCTTT | CASSLGDNTEAFF
14 | TRBJ1-2 | TRBD1 | NA | TRBV20-1 | TGCAGTGCCATGACAGGGGGGTGGAGTAGTGGCTACACCTTC | CSAMTGGWSSGYTF
16 | TRBJ2-7 | TRBD2 | NA | TRBV5-1 | TGCGCCAGCAGCCCACCGACTAGCGGGAGTCGCTACGAGCAGTACTTC | CASSPPTSGSRYEQYF
16 | TRBJ2-7 | NA | NA | TRBV28 | TGTGCCAGCAGTTACCTGTCTTGGACCCAAAACTACGAGCAGTACTTC | CASSYLSWTQNYEQYF
13 | TRBJ2-1 | NA | NA | TRBV7-2 | TGTGCCAGCAGCGCGGGACGGGGCAATGAGCAGTTCTTC | CASSAGRGNEQFF
15 | TRBJ1-5 | TRBD1 | few | TRBV10-1 | TGCGCCAGCAGACCGGACAGGTATAGCAATCAGCCCCAGCATTTT | CASRPDRYSNQPQHF
16 | TRBJ2-1 | NA | NA | TRBV18 | TGTGCCAGCTCAGCCCCAACACTGAGCTCCTACAATGAGCAGTTCTTC | CASSAPTLSSYNEQFF
14 | TRBJ2-1 | NA | NA | TRBV11-2 | TGTGCCAGCAGCTTAGTAAGGGGCTCTAATGAGCAGTTCTTC | CASSLVRGSNEQFF
12 | TRBJ1-1 | NA | NA | TRBV12-3/TRBV12-4 | TGTGCCAGCAGTTCGAACAGGGTTGAGGCTTTCTTT | CASSSNRVEAFF
14 | TRBJ2-4 | TRBD2 | NA | TRBV28 | TGTGCCAGCACCCGAGGACTAGCTGGAAACATTCAGTACTTC | CASTRGLAGNIQYF
19 | TRBJ2-1 | TRBD2 | NA | TRBV6-4 | TGTGCCAGCTGTTTGGAGGGGGGGACACTAGCGGAGCCATACAATGAGCAGTTCTTC | CASCLEGGTLAEPYNEQFF
17 | TRBJ1-5 | TRBD1 | NA | TRBV7-9 | TGTGCCAGCAGCTTAGTCGGCAGGGGGGAATTCAATCAGCCCCAGCATTTT | CASSLVGRGEFNQPQHF
13 | TRBJ2-7 | NA | NA | TRBV6-2/TRBV6-3 | TGTGCCAGCAGTTTCCCAGCAACCTACGAGCAGTACTTC | CASSFPATYEQYF
14 | TRBJ2-5 | TRBD2 | NA | TRBV11-2 | TGTGCCAGCAGCCCTCAGCGGGAGTGGGAGACCCAGTACTTC | CASSPQREWETQYF
14 | TRBJ1-2 | NA | NA | TRBV5-1 | TGCGCCAGCAGCGATGCCGGGACTAACTATGGCTACACCTTC | CASSDAGTNYGYTF
16 | TRBJ2-7 | NA | few | TRBV4-3 | TGCGCCAGCAGCCGGATTATTAGCGGTAGCTCCTACGAGCAGTACTTC | CASSRIISGSSYEQYF
15 | TRBJ1-2 | NA | few | TRBV25-1 | TGTGCCAGCAGTGAATCCTGGGGACCAATATATGGCTACACCTTC | CASSESWGPIYGYTF
15 | TRBJ2-5 | NA | once | TRBV30 | TGTGCCTGCCCACGGTGGCTAGCAGGGTGGGAGACCCAGTACTTC | CACPRWLAGWETQYF
15 | TRBJ2-2 | TRBD2 | NA | TRBV6-1 | TGTGCCAGCAGACCACCTAGCGGGAAGGGCGGGGAGCTGTTTTTT | CASRPPSGKGGELFF
14 | TRBJ2-5 | NA | NA | TRBV5-1 | TGCGCCAGCAGCCCGGGGACCGGGACAGAGACCCAGTACTTC | CASSPGTGTETQYF
12 | TRBJ1-2 | NA | NA | TRBV29-1 | TGCAGCGTTGGCGGGACTAACTATGGCTACACCTTC | CSVGGTNYGYTF
15 | TRBJ2-1 | TRBD1 | few | TRBV15 | TGTGCCACCAGCAGGACCAGGGGGTCCTACAATGAGCAGTTCTTC | CATSRTRGSYNEQFF
12 | TRBJ1-2 | NA | few | TRBV10-3 | TGTGCCATCAGTGTCACGGACTATGGCTACACCTTC | CAISVTDYGYTF
16 | TRBJ2-2 | NA | few | TRBV5-1 | TGCGCCAGCAGCCTCCGAAGTAACCTTAACACCGGGGAGCTGTTTTTT | CASSLRSNLNTGELFF
17 | TRBJ2-2 | TRBD2 | NA | TRBV3-1 | TGTGCCAGCAGCCAAGAAACTAGCGGGACCTTTACCGGGGAGCTGTTTTTT | CASSQETSGTFTGELFF
12 | TRBJ2-2 | NA | NA | TRBV20-1 | TGCAGTGCTAGAGAATTCACCGGGGAGCTGTTTTTT | CSAREFTGELFF
13 | TRBJ2-1 | NA | NA | TRBV5-5 | TGTGCCAGCAGAGACGCCGTAGGGTATGAGCAGTTCTTC | CASRDAVGYEQFF
15 | TRBJ2-1 | NA | NA | TRBV27 | TGTGCCAGCATAAGCCTCGGCTTGGGGTACAATGAGCAGTTCTTC | CASISLGLGYNEQFF
13 | TRBJ2-1 | NA | few | TRBV29-1 | TGCAGCGTTGAATCGGCGTTCCCCAATGAGCAGTTCTTC | CSVESAFPNEQFF